Listed below are T cell receptor beta chains from one sample, sequenced in a study of T cell repertoires in cytomegalovirus infection. The antigens of these receptors remain unknown. TCRdb re-called the reads through MiXCR, storing one row per CDR3 protein. The sample yields hundreds of thousands of distinct CDR3 sequences, roughly 31% seen once. Sequencing was performed on cultured CD8+ T cells from PBMCs, taken from culture after CMV antigen stimulation. Every receptor here comes from a human donor in good health (CMV status not recorded). Some clones in this sample may be carry-over from other donors' samples. CDR3s include the opening cysteine and the closing phenylalanine or tryptophan. The D gene is left open where the match is weak. Clone size is shown for a subset of rows, as once, few, many or a class of expanded clone.

TRBJ2-5 TRBD2 TRBV7-2 many CASSYLAGGLETQYF TGTGCCAGCAGCTACCTAGCGGGGGGGCTGGAGACCCAGTACTTC
TRBJ2-5 . TRBV6-2/TRBV6-3 . CASSYGFQRLSETQYF TGTGCCAGCAGTTATGGATTTCAGAGACTGTCGGAGACCCAGTACTTC
TRBJ1-1 . TRBV19 once CASSDQTYNTEAFF TGTGCCAGTAGTGATCAAACATATAACACTGAAGCTTTCTTT
TRBJ1-1 TRBD1 TRBV9 few CASSDPGQGFAEAFF TGTGCCAGCAGCGACCCGGGACAGGGGTTCGCTGAAGCTTTCTTT
TRBJ2-3 TRBD1 TRBV27 many CASSPWTGSTDTQYF TGTGCCAGCAGTCCCTGGACAGGGTCCACAGATACGCAGTATTTT
TRBJ1-5 . TRBV6-1 once CASTTLGQPQHF TGTGCCAGCACCACCCTGGGTCAGCCCCAGCATTTT
TRBJ1-5 . TRBV19 . CASSIFIDQPQHF TGTGCCAGTAGTATCTTCATCGATCAGCCCCAGCATTTT
TRBJ2-6 . TRBV6-1 . CAAPERVSGANVLTF TGTGCCGCTCCAGAGCGTGTGTCTGGGGCCAACGTCCTGACTTTC
TRBJ2-7 TRBD1 TRBV27 . CASRLGTGTVPYEQYF TGTGCCAGCCGACTCGGCACCGGGACAGTCCCCTACGAGCAGTACTTC
TRBJ1-5 TRBD1 TRBV13 . CASSPGTGEFGPQHF TGTGCCAGCAGCCCGGGGACAGGGGAGTTTGGGCCCCAGCATTTT
TRBJ2-1 . TRBV6-5 . CASTRGIEQFF TGTGCCAGCACCCGCGGGATTGAGCAGTTCTTC
TRBJ2-1 . TRBV7-6 many CASSSGRTNEQFF TGTGCCAGCAGCTCGGGACGGACTAATGAGCAGTTCTTC
TRBJ2-1 . TRBV6-2/TRBV6-3 few CASSYSRIYEQFF TGTGCCAGCAGTTACTCTCGTATCTATGAGCAGTTCTTC
TRBJ2-1 . TRBV7-8 few CASSSHGTSNEQFF TGTGCCAGCAGCTCCCACGGGACATCCAATGAGCAGTTCTTC
TRBJ2-1 TRBD2 TRBV7-3 many CASSRGLAGGRNEQFF TGTGCCAGCAGTCGGGGACTAGCGGGGGGGCGTAATGAGCAGTTCTTC
TRBJ1-2 TRBD1 TRBV2 . CASSGKGTAPLGYTF TGTGCCAGCAGTGGTAAGGGGACAGCGCCCCTCGGCTACACCTTC
TRBJ2-3 TRBD1 TRBV7-8 many CASSLGPGGATDTQYF TGTGCCAGCAGCTTAGGTCCAGGGGGCGCAACAGATACGCAGTATTTT
TRBJ2-1 TRBD2 TRBV4-3 few CASSQAGTSEEQFF TGCGCCAGCAGCCAAGCCGGGACTAGCGAAGAGCAGTTCTTC
TRBJ2-1 . TRBV6-5 once CASSWSSPNEQFF TGTGCCAGCAGTTGGAGCAGCCCGAATGAGCAGTTCTTC
TRBJ1-1 . TRBV7-8 . CASSDPWAGEWTEAFF TGTGCCAGCAGCGACCCTTGGGCAGGGGAGTGGACTGAAGCTTTCTTT
TRBJ1-2 . TRBV2 few CASPLRGARRYGYTF TGTGCCAGCCCCTTGAGAGGGGCTAGGAGGTATGGCTACACCTTC
TRBJ2-7 . TRBV12-3/TRBV12-4 . CASSFIEGSEDEQYF TGTGCCAGCAGTTTTATCGAGGGGTCAGAGGACGAGCAGTACTTC
TRBJ1-1 . TRBV5-5 few CASSLLGPFYEAFF TGTGCCAGCAGCTTGCTGGGTCCGTTTTACGAAGCTTTCTTT
TRBJ2-2 TRBD1 TRBV5-8 . CANSIGTGGITGELFF TGTGCCAACAGCATTGGGACAGGGGGAATCACCGGGGAGCTGTTTTTT
TRBJ1-2 . TRBV12-3/TRBV12-4 . CASSLLGQGYGYTF TGTGCCAGCAGTTTACTGGGTCAGGGGTATGGCTACACCTTC
TRBJ1-2 . TRBV12-3/TRBV12-4 . CASSLGPPDHTF TGTGCCAGCAGTTTAGGCCCCCCGGATCACACCTTC
TRBJ2-5 TRBD1 TRBV20-1 . CSALGWTGVGETQYF TGCAGTGCTCTCGGTTGGACAGGGGTCGGAGAGACCCAGTACTTC
TRBJ2-2 TRBD1 TRBV25-1 . CASSLTTGGGELFF TGTGCCAGCAGCCTCACGACAGGGGGCGGGGAGCTGTTTTTT